One and the same sample provided the 16 T cell receptor beta chains below, sequenced in a study of cytomegalovirus exposure and HLA in healthy donors. Sequencing was performed with immunoSEQ multiplex PCR; in TCRdb, only in-frame clones are kept and a portion is missing. The sample holds 70,000 to 95,000 clones; approximately 94% are singletons and the top ten take approximately 4%. Sequencing was done on a sample of PBMCs. Every receptor here comes from a woman in her twenties or thirties in good health and CMV-seronegative.

The rearrangement joins TRBV6-6 to TRBJ2-1; TRBD1 agrees at 9 bases. With V trimmed by 5 bases and J by 11 bases, 16 bases remained unmatched. Germline lookup yields CDR1 MNHNY and CDR2 SVGAGI (reference sequence). The CDR3 is made up of 16 amino acids. In DNA, the CDR3 is TGTGCCAGCAGTCCACGGACAGGGGCGCTTACAATGAAGCAGTTCTTC. The encoded protein is CASSPRTGALTMKQFF.

This rearrangement joins TRBV6-6 to TRBJ2-7, with TRBD1 identical over 8 bases. Looked up from germline, CDR1 is MNHNY and CDR2 is SVGAGI (reference sequence). The CDR3 consists of 15 residues. With V trimmed by 5 bases and J by 3 bases, 9 bases remained unmatched. For the CDR3, the DNA is TGTGCCAGCAGTGAGGCTCGGACAGGGAGCTACGAGCAGTACTTC. As protein: CASSEARTGSYEQYF.

This clone was detected only once. V is TRBV4-1 and J is TRBJ2-2, with 9 bases aligning to TRBD2. V was clipped by 2 bases and J by 5 bases; unmatched bases: 6. The germline gives CDR1 MGHRA, CDR2 YSYEKL. The CDR3 has 16 residues. This CDR3 reads CASSQIGLARTGELFF. CDR3 DNA: TGCGCCAGCAGCCAAATAGGACTAGCGAGGACCGGGGAGCTGTTTTTT.

This clone appeared a single time. The J gene is TRBJ2-7, the V gene TRBV6-5; 12 bases align to TRBD2. Germline-derived CDR1 and CDR2 are MNHEY and SVGAGI. Trimming cost V 6 bases and J 7 bases; bases outside gene matches: 10. The CDR3 has 15 amino acids. The CDR3 protein is CASSNGLAGSGEQYF. The CDR3 bases are TGTGCCAGCAGCAATGGACTAGCGGGATCGGGAGAGCAGTACTTC.

Concerning this clone itself: The junction departs from germline at one end; a sequencing error may be responsible. V and J are TRBV29-1 and TRBJ2-5, with D perhaps TRBD2 (6 bases). The length of the CDR3 is 13 residues. Germline CDR1 and CDR2: SQVTM and ANQGSEA. CDR3 DNA: TGCATCGTTGTTCCCCGCAGCGGGGAGACCCAGTACTTC. This sequence encodes CIVVPRSGETQYF.

The rearrangement links TRBV7-3 to TRBJ2-7; TRBD2 matches 10 bases. V was clipped by 5 bases and J by 10 bases; unmatched bases: 8. Germline V gene data show CDR1 as SGHTA and CDR2 as FQGTGA. This CDR3 is built from 13 residues. The CDR3 sequence is CASSLSAGGAQYF. In DNA, the CDR3 is TGTGCCAGCAGCCTCTCAGCGGGAGGGGCTCAGTACTTC.

The chain joins TRBV30 to TRBJ2-7; TRBD1 might be the D (6 bases). CDR3 size: 13 residues. The germline CDR1 and CDR2 sequences are GTSNPN and SVGIG (reference sequence). The V gene lost 4 bases and the J gene lost 5 bases, with 15 bases spanning the gap. The CDR3 sequence: CAWKPRGFHEQYF. The CDR3 DNA is TGTGCCTGGAAACCAAGGGGGTTCCACGAGCAGTACTTC.

The genes are TRBV6-5 and TRBJ1-2; a weak D match, TRBD1 (6 bases). Germline V gene lookup returns CDR1 MNHEY and CDR2 SVGAGI. The length of the CDR3 is 16 residues. V gave up 4 bases and J gave up 7 bases, with 22 bases separating them. CDR3: CASSSRDIGSRGGYTF. The DNA for the CDR3 is TGTGCCAGCAGTTCCAGGGACATCGGGTCTCGGGGTGGCTACACCTTC.

V and J are TRBV19 and TRBJ2-1; D is possibly TRBD2 (5 bases). The CDR3 is made up of 13 amino acids. CDR1 LNHDA and CDR2 SQIVND come from the germline V gene (reference sequence). Between the trimmed V and J ends, which lost 5 bases and 3 bases, there was a span of 8 bases. CDR3: CASSRDYYNEQFF. The DNA of the CDR3 is TGTGCCAGTAGTCGAGACTACTACAATGAGCAGTTCTTC.

This rearrangement joins TRBV19 to TRBJ1-1; D unclear. The CDR3 is 13 residues long. CDR1 and CDR2 (germline): LNHDA, SQIVND (reference sequence). V was shortened by 2 bases and J by 0 bases, with 4 bases between the two germline ends. Here the CDR3 reads CASSITMNTEAFF. The CDR3 region has the DNA TGTGCCAGTAGTATAACTATGAACACTGAAGCTTTCTTT.

Here the CDR3 reads CASSARDRVGYTF. The CDR3 nucleotides are TGTGCCAGTAGTGCGAGAGACAGGGTAGGCTACACCTTC. The chain carries TRBV19 and TRBJ1-2; 7 positions match TRBD1. Germline-derived CDR1 and CDR2 are LNHDA and SQIVND (reference sequence). This CDR3 has 13 amino acids. V lost 5 bases to trimming and J lost 8 bases; unmatched junction nucleotides: 8. The entire variable domain, with the rest obtained from reference TRBV19 and TRBJ1-2, is as follows: DGGITQSPKYLFRKEGQNVTLSCEQNLNHDAMYWYRQDPGQGLRLIYYSQIVNDFQKGDIAEGYSVSREKKESFPLTVTSAQKNPTAFYLCASSARDRVGYTFGSGTRLTVV.

This clone showed up just a few times. The V call is TRBV4-1, the J call TRBJ1-6; maybe TRBD1 (5 bases). The CDR3 spans 15 residues. Germline-derived CDR1 and CDR2 are MGHRA and YSYEKL. Trimming cost V 3 bases and J 7 bases, with 13 bases left between them. The CDR3 protein is CASSHPQGRNSPLHF. For the CDR3, the DNA is TGCGCCAGCAGCCACCCCCAGGGCAGGAATTCACCCCTCCACTTT.

The genes are TRBV5-6 and TRBJ2-7, with D possibly being TRBD1 (7 bases). V was trimmed by 4 bases and J by 3 bases, leaving 17 bases between them. CDR1 is SGHDT and CDR2 is YYEEEE in the germline V gene. The CDR3 is 15 amino acids. CDR3 nucleotides: TGTGCCAGCAGCGCCTTGGGGGGACAGTACTACGAGCAGTACTTC. Translated, it gives CASSALGGQYYEQYF.

The J gene is TRBJ2-7, the V gene TRBV9, with TRBD1 matching 12 bases. Trimming took 0 bases from V and 0 from J; bases not matched to a gene: 10. Germline assignment: CDR1 SGDLS and CDR2 YYNGEE. CDR3 size: 19 residues. The CDR3 loop is CASSVDGTGGTPSSYEQYF. CDR3 sequence (DNA): TGTGCCAGCAGCGTAGACGGGACAGGGGGCACGCCTAGCTCCTACGAGCAGTACTTC. Filled out from reference TRBV9 and TRBJ2-7, the complete variable domain reads DSGVTQTPKHLITATGQRVTLRCSPRSGDLSVYWYQQSLDQGLQFLIQYYNGEERAKGNILERFSAQQFPDLHSELNLSSLELGDSALYFCASSVDGTGGTPSSYEQYFGPGTRLTVT.

The chain links TRBV7-2 to TRBJ1-5; 7 positions agree with TRBD1. The CDR3 contains 15 residues. J was trimmed by 2 bases and V by 5 bases; bases with no gene match: 6. Germline CDR1 is SGHTA and CDR2 is FQGNSA. The CDR3 DNA reads TGTGCCAGCAGCCGAGGGGGCCCGGGCAATCAGCCCCAGCATTTT. As protein: CASSRGGPGNQPQHF.

The chain uses TRBV7-9 and TRBJ2-7; D unclear. CDR3 length: 13 residues. V dropped 2 bases and J dropped 7 bases, with 12 bases sitting between them. CDR1 SEHNR and CDR2 FQNEAQ come from the germline V gene (reference sequence). The CDR3 loop reads CASSLNPLGEQYF. CDR3 DNA sequence: TGTGCCAGCAGCTTAAACCCCCTCGGGGAGCAGTACTTC.